The subject of this entry is one TCR beta chain. Its binding antigen is unknown. Base-call qualities are not available, and no considerably larger clone is one nucleotide away. Via the germline V gene, CDR1 is SGDLS and CDR2 YYNGEE. CDR3 length: 15 amino acids, cysteine to phenylalanine. Kept here is only the CDR3 DNA, which spans 45 bases and is read in frame from base 1. Trimming takes 3 bases from V and 2 bases from J, and the germline ends sit 15 bases apart. The data are from a study of cytomegalovirus exposure and HLA in healthy donors (dated by TCRdb to about 2017). In terms of the full investigation: According to an earlier analysis of a few hundred of the donors, about 180 million T cells yielded 117 million unique TCR beta sequences and around 300 Gb of sequence data. A handful of DR-DQ haplotypes were handled as single units for association and clustering because linkage in the cohort was strong. The study combined high-throughput TCR immunosequencing, statistical association of individual TCRs with disease status, and machine learning to predict cytomegalovirus infection status. Besides the first cohort of about 730 subjects, a separate validation cohort made up of over a hundred different subjects was used. Both class I and class II loci were covered by HLA typing, at four-digit resolution. Every repertoire in the discovery cohort had been generated on one and the same sequencing platform. The study profiled the T cell repertoires of under 700 subjects by immunosequencing and related them to cytomegalovirus serostatus. An earlier analysis of several hundred of the donors applied high-throughput TCR beta sequencing to assess whether each TCR beta V gene segment acted as functional or pseudogenic. Among the roughly 400 genotyped donors, approximately 81% belonged to the genetic ancestry cluster associated with self-reported Caucasian donors. Donor age, sex, ethnicity and CMV serostatus were compiled alongside the repertoire data. Among roughly 370 genotyped donors of the cohort, an average of roughly 240,000 unique TCR beta nucleotide sequences were sequenced per donor, around 20% of them non-productive. A later analysis re-examined previously published TCR beta repertoires from more than 650 donors and added high-resolution HLA genotyping to investigate patterns of TCR occurrence. Rather than drawing on any new phenotypic data, the later analysis identified candidate immune exposures from TCR beta sequences and the way those sequences occurred across donors. The study was designed to test whether signatures of past pathogen exposure could be identified by cataloging public T cell receptors. A later genetic analysis took genome-wide SNP genotypes for about three fifths of the roughly 700 donors and used that subset as a discovery cohort. An early release covering roughly 640 HLA-typed donors comprised approximately 290 gigabases of sequencing data and tens of millions of unique TCR sequences. The number of typed donors differed by locus: about 620-630 for A, B, C, DRB1 and DQB1; about 520 for DQA1; around 580 for DPA1; and some 470 for DPB1.

Library creation used the immunoSEQ multiplex PCR assay. The multiplex PCR relied on a mix of 60 forward primers for TCR Vbeta segments and 13 reverse primers for TCR Jbeta segments. A multiplex PCR assay on genomic DNA amplified the CDR3 region of rearranged TCR beta genes. On the Illumina HiSeq System, the amplified TCR beta libraries were sequenced as 87-base-pair reads. As for the authors' bioinformatics: A later analysis counted some 80 million unique TCR beta chains across the 640 or so repertoires, and roughly 10 million of these chains were shared by at least two donors. A nearest-neighbor algorithm error-corrected the raw reads and collapsed the reads into unique sequences, merging closely related sequences to remove PCR and sequencing errors. CDR3 sequences were aligned to IMGT reference sequences to assign V, D and J gene segments. For a sequence to be retained, at least a six-nucleotide match to both a V gene segment and a J gene segment was required. A rearrangement counted as productive if the CDR3 had no stop codons and remained in frame with V and J, and every other rearrangement counted as non-productive. CDR3 was defined by IMGT convention, running from the second conserved V-encoded cysteine to the conserved J-encoded phenylalanine. In an earlier analysis of some 550 of the donors, sequences lacking an unambiguous match to a single V gene segment were excluded. In an earlier analysis of some 590 of the donors, a V segment was called functional when productive rearrangements were above 56.7%, and segregating when the standard deviation between donors exceeded 5%. A statistical classification framework was developed to diagnose cytomegalovirus status using the catalog of TCR beta chain sequences. A later analysis assigned V and J genes by comparing TCR nucleotide sequences with IMGT/GENE-DB human TR gene sequences. The TCRdist pipeline was used in a later analysis to assign CDR3 sequences and most-parsimonious VDJ recombination scenarios. In a later analysis, every TCR beta chain was defined by the combination of its CDR3 amino acid sequence and its V-gene family, and reads without a unique V-gene family were dropped. A later analysis removed over 500 highly shared, low-generation-probability nucleotide sequences to deal with suspected cross-contamination and a sequencing artifact. In a later analysis, a clonal expansion index for each public chain was calculated from normalized within-repertoire ranks of inferred template counts. A later analysis computed generation probabilities with a VDJ recombination model fitted to out-of-frame rearrangements, and checked the results against IGoR. Hypergeometric tests were used in a later analysis to score TCR-TCR, TCR-HLA and TCR-CMV co-occurrence, with a repertoire-size bias correction applied to the TCR pairs. A later analysis estimated false discovery rates by permuting HLA or CMV assignments 20 times. In a later analysis, co-occurring TCRs were grouped using DBSCAN, with TCRdist sequence similarity added in when clustering inside HLA-allele-positive subsets. Repertoires with fewer than 30,000 or more than 120,000 public chains, plus five repertoires with anomalous nucleotide sharing, were excluded from co-occurrence clustering. As stored in TCRdb, this immuneACCESS dataset retains in-frame rearrangements with V and J assigned. A fraction of the clones does not appear; measured against another copy, unresolved V genes explain less than half of the discrepancy, and the remainder lacks a known reason. That table gives V, J and clone size, and the DNA gave D and trimming. In all, the sample holds about 120,000 clones, and roughly 15% of those were seen once. 1.9% of the sample comes from the top ten.

The full study reports these points: A further reported finding was that TCR beta sequences accurately predicted the HLA-A and HLA-B alleles for most subjects in the first cohort. A later analysis reported that several top co-occurrence clusters appeared linked to parvovirus B19, influenza, CMV and Epstein-Barr virus. When HLA alleles, especially DR and DQ, strongly co-occurred, attributing TCR associations to individual alleles was difficult. In both the original and validation cohorts, the classifier was reported to diagnose cytomegalovirus status with high specificity and sensitivity. For the cohort, immune exposure information was limited to CMV serostatus. Roughly uniform sequencing depth across donors was assumed in presence/absence analyses, although this assumption may not hold. In an earlier analysis of approximately 600 of the donors, most TCR beta V segments were observed in productive rearrangements about 87% or about 30% of the time, broadly matching IMGT annotations. In a later genetic analysis, fewer N-insertions in productive TCRs were reported among donors in an Asian-associated ancestry cluster than the roughly 700-donor mean. The authors suggested that the approach could potentially be generalized to other disease states and immunological phenotypes. A few of the identified cytomegalovirus-associated TCR beta chains were confirmed in vitro to be specific for cytomegalovirus antigens. In a later analysis, the rate of TCR association differed among HLA loci, with DRB1 alleles having the most associated TCRs and HLA-C alleles having the fewest. HLA typing was unavailable for some donors at each locus, so association tests used only the typed subset. A total of 150 or so TCR beta chains were listed by the study as associated with cytomegalovirus. In a later genetic analysis, a missense DCLRE1C variant was associated with V-gene and J-gene trimming of TCR beta chains, and the association was replicated in an independent cohort. While some public TCRs were present in many individuals, most TCR sequences turned up only very rarely across donors. Because counts were too low, roughly 17 rarely observed V segments, including chromosome 9 orphons, were left out of the earlier analysis of approximately 580 of the donors. At a false discovery rate of 0.05, a later analysis linked 16,000 or so TCR beta sequences to specific HLA alleles. In a later analysis, HLA-associated TCR beta chains were found to be more clonally expanded and to have lower generation probabilities than equally common non-associated chains. In this cohort, only TCR beta chains were sequenced, and detectable features were limited by the absence of alpha or paired-chain data. Correlated functional status among segregating V segments might reflect linkage disequilibrium, but an unknown experimental factor could not be ruled out. A group of highly shared sequence variants was considered likely to be a technical artifact of the sequencing pipeline. According to a later analysis, most CMV-associated TCR beta chains appeared to be HLA-restricted, and the HLA associations seemed to be driven largely by CMV exposure. Because the 87-base-pair reads could not distinguish some IMGT-functional V segments, including TRBV6-2 and TRBV6-3, those segments were excluded.

The cohort comprised around 690 healthy bone marrow donors. All cohort members were sampled while nominally healthy, although unrecorded immune exposures were likely present. The donor tested CMV seronegative and was one of the 352 seronegative cohort members. A peripheral blood sample was provided by each donor, and peripheral blood mononuclear cells were used for TCR beta sequencing. The Qiagen DNeasy Blood Extraction Kit was used to extract genomic DNA from the blood cell samples. Sequenced material: PBMCs. The rearranged segments are TRBV9 and TRBJ2-7; matching of 6 bases hints at TRBD2 as the D gene. This receptor was identified in a woman under 30 in good health and CMV-seronegative. The DNA sequence is TGTGCCAGCAGCGGAGGGGAGGCGGCCCCCTACGAGCAGTACTTC. Its amino acids are CASSGGEAAPYEQYF.